Each of the 7 T cell receptor beta chains below was sequenced from the same sample in a study of early stage breast cancer tumors. Repertoires were generated with immunoSEQ multiplex PCR, while TCRdb's copy carries only in-frame clones and drops some. This table holds about 11,000 clones, about four fifths found once. The sample comprised breast tumor tissue. Receptors originate from a person aged 70 to 85 with breast cancer.

This chain connects TRBV30 to TRBJ1-4; 9 nucleotides align to TRBD1. CDR1 and CDR2 (germline): GTSNPN, SVGIG (reference sequence). J lost 14 bases, V lost 5 bases, and 15 bases had no gene match. The CDR3 contains 14 residues. DNA for the CDR3: TGTGCCTGGGCCGGGACAGGGCTCAACGGGGGTCTGTTTTTT. It yields the protein CAWAGTGLNGGLFF.

The chain uses TRBV30 and TRBJ2-1; possible D gene TRBD2, 6 bases. Between the trimmed V and J ends, which lost 0 bases and 3 bases, there was a span of 15 bases. This CDR3 has 16 amino acids. Germline CDR1 GTSNPN, CDR2 SVGIG (reference sequence). For the CDR3, the DNA is TGTGCCTGGAGTGTATTGGCACGCGGGATCTACAATGAGCAGTTCTTC. It specifies CAWSVLARGIYNEQFF.

The genes are TRBV6-1 and TRBJ1-1, with 9 bases aligning to TRBD1. The V gene's germline CDR1 is MNHNS and CDR2 SASEGT. This CDR3 spans 19 amino acids. After removal of 4 bases from V and 3 bases from J, the junction contained 18 bases not matched to a gene. CDR3 DNA sequence: TGTGCCAGCAGTGCCCCCATACGGGACAGGGATGATAGGGACACTGAAGCTTTCTTT. This gives the protein CASSAPIRDRDDRDTEAFF.

The chain joins TRBV25-1 to TRBJ2-7; D unclear. V was cut by 3 bases and J by 3 bases, with 6 bases left in between. Germline CDR1 and CDR2: MGHDK and SYGVNS. CDR3 length: 12 amino acids. The CDR3 reads CASSEASYEQYF. CDR3 nucleotides: TGTGCCAGCAGTGAGGCTAGCTACGAGCAGTACTTC.

The chain recombines TRBV6-4 with TRBJ1-2; maybe TRBD1 (6 bases). Germline V gives CDR1 MRHNA, CDR2 SNTAGT. CDR3 size: 14 residues. V was shortened by 5 bases and J by 0 bases, with 10 bases between the two germline ends. CDR3 protein: CASSPDRANYGYTF. As DNA, the CDR3 is TGTGCCAGCAGTCCGGACAGAGCTAACTATGGCTACACCTTC.

This clone is judged medium-sized. The rearrangement links TRBV11-3 to TRBJ2-3; TRBD1 agrees at 7 bases. Germline CDR1 SGHNT, CDR2 YENEEA. The V segment lost 6 bases and the J segment 3 bases; nucleotides outside the gene matches: 0. The CDR3 totals 12 residues. The CDR3, as DNA: TGTGCCAGCAGGGGACAGACAGATACGCAGTATTTT. Protein: CASRGQTDTQYF.

J is TRBJ2-5 and V is TRBV7-2, with D possibly being TRBD1 (6 bases). Germline CDR1 is SGHTA and CDR2 is FQGNSA. The ends were cut back, 5 bases at V and 1 base at J, with 11 bases in the middle. CDR3 length: 14 residues. Here the CDR3 DNA reads TGTGCCAGCAGCGTGGGACACATCCAAGAGACCCAGTACTTC. Amino acids: CASSVGHIQETQYF.